The text below deals with one T cell receptor (beta chain). This receptor's antigen is unknown. Within one base of it there is no much larger clone, and no base qualities were kept. The sequencer was an Illumina HiSeq 2500. Quantitative 5'-RACE with molecular barcodes was used to prepare TCR beta libraries. Concerning the study's data processing: A new computational method, built on a probabilistic model of VDJ rearrangement, was used to identify disease-linked TCR variants. In TCRdb, the public reads were trimmed at Q25 with fastp and aligned with MiXCR, with productive beta chains retained. Every distinct CDR3 protein forms one entry, paired with its most common genes and DNA. The V and J calls and clone size are TCRdb's, not the authors'. In this sample the table shows about 390,000 distinct CDR3 sequences, 20% to 25% of which occur a single time. The biggest ten clones account for about 17% of the sample.

The record originates from a study of CD8 T cells in ankylosing spondylitis (dated 2017 in TCRdb). Background on the whole study: To find TCR variants linked to disease, the study profiled T cell receptor beta repertoires in ankylosing spondylitis patients and healthy donors. The full study cohort was made up of under 30 ankylosing spondylitis patients and 108 healthy donors. Samples of peripheral blood were taken, and for ankylosing spondylitis patients, synovial fluid was collected as well. Findings and caveats that apply to the study as a whole: The disease-linked clones showed a CD8+ phenotype and occurred at relatively low frequencies in peripheral blood. The disease-linked clones were reported as significantly enriched in matched synovial fluid samples from ankylosing spondylitis patients. Some motif variants were previously reported in synovial fluid and blood of reactive arthritis patients, suggesting common disease-initiation mechanisms. A TCR beta motif made up of several highly homologous amino acid variants appeared to be characteristic of blood from ankylosing spondylitis patients.

The CDR1 and CDR2 encoded by the germline V gene (reference sequence) are GTSNPN and SVGIG. V is pared back by 7 bases and J by 2 bases, with 14 bases lying between the germline termini. The CDR3, from cysteine to phenylalanine, totals 13 residues. Only the CDR3 part of the read is kept: 39 bases, read in frame from the first base. In this chain, TRBV30 is recombined with TRBJ1-2, with TRBD1 perhaps the D gene, on 6 matching bases. Sequencing was performed on blood, either unsorted or a sorted T cell fraction (not recorded which). The receptor was isolated from a male donor with ankylosing spondylitis. The DNA reads TGTGCCTCCTCGGGGGGCGCGAACTATGGCTACACCTTC. This yields the protein CASSGGANYGYTF. This CDR3, with the reference TRBV30 and TRBJ1-2 proteins standing in past its ends, gives the full variable domain SQTIHQWPATLVQPVGSPLSLECTVEGTSNPNLYWYRQAAGRGLQLLFYSVGIGQISSEVPQNLSASRPQDRQFILSSKKLLLSDSGFYLCASSGGANYGYTFGSGTRLTVV.